This entry lists 15 T cell receptor beta chains sequenced from one sample in a study of breast tumors, draining lymph nodes, adjacent tissues. The lymph nodes were axillary draining lymph nodes from breast cancer patients. TCRdb re-called the multiplex PCR reads with MiXCR, one entry per CDR3 protein. Here the sample spans approximately 140,000 distinct CDR3 sequences, around a third being singletons. The sequenced sample was axillary lymph node tissue. The source of these receptors is a female donor with breast cancer. Some clones in this sample may be carry-over from other donors' samples.

There are many counts of this clonotype. This chain links TRBV5-1 with TRBJ1-3; D gene unclear. The V end lost 0 bases, the J end lost 0 bases, and 7 bases lay between the germline ends. This CDR3 has 15 residues. The germline V gene has CDR1 SGHRS and CDR2 YFSETQ. CDR3 amino acids: CASSLEVGSGNTIYF. The CDR3 DNA sequence: TGCGCCAGCAGCTTGGAGGTTGGCTCTGGAAACACCATATATTTT.

As to this clonotype: A junction end diverges from the germline sequence, so it may reflect a read error. The rearrangement links TRBV2 to TRBJ1-3, with no clear D. CDR3 size: 15 residues. CDR1 and CDR2 from the germline V gene are SNHLY and FYNNEI. The CDR3: CASRVLPDSGNTIYF. CDR3 in DNA: TGTGCTAGCAGAGTGTTGCCCGATTCTGGAAACACCATATATTTT. Combining the CDR3 with reference TRBV2 and TRBJ1-3 gives the whole variable domain EPEVTQTPSHQVTQMGQEVILRCVPISNHLYFYWYRQILGQKVEFLVSFYNNEISEKSEIFDDQFSVERPDGSNFTLKIRSTKLEDSAMYFCASRVLPDSGNTIYFGEGSWLTVV.

The chain uses TRBV18 and TRBJ1-1, with 9 bases aligning to TRBD1. This CDR3 region has 15 residues. Germline lookup yields CDR1 KGHSH and CDR2 LQKENI. Trimming cost V 4 bases and J 0 bases; bases outside gene matches: 3. CDR3 in DNA: TGTGCCAGCTCACGTGGGACAGGGCTGAACACTGAAGCTTTCTTT. Translated, it gives CASSRGTGLNTEAFF.

V usage is TRBV4-1 and J usage is TRBJ2-1, with 9 positions matching TRBD2. V shed 0 bases and J 10 bases; nucleotides not matched to a gene: 10. The CDR3 contains 16 residues. Per germline, CDR1 MGHRA and CDR2 YSYEKL. Written as DNA, the CDR3 is TGCGCCAGCAGCCAAGATAGGACTAGCGCCCCGAACGAGCAGTTCTTC. Residues: CASSQDRTSAPNEQFF.

Concerning this clonotype: A much larger clone differs from this one at a single base, so this may be a read error. This chain joins TRBV19 and TRBJ1-3, with 7 positions matching TRBD1. Per the germline V gene, CDR1 is LNHDA and CDR2 is SQIVND (reference sequence). The CDR3 runs 15 residues. CDR3 sequence reads: CTSNGLGTAGNTIYF. The CDR3 DNA sequence: TGTACCAGTAATGGCTTGGGGACAGCTGGAAACACCATATATTTT.

This clonotype was seen only a few times. Just one base apart from a much larger clone, this may be a read error. Since no conserved phenylalanine or tryptophan closes the CDR3, a read error is the likely cause. The V call is TRBV9, the J call TRBJ1-2; tentative D call: TRBD1 (5 bases). The CDR3 spans 13 residues. Germline-derived CDR1 and CDR2 are SGDLS and YYNGEE. The ends were cut back, 4 bases at V and 4 bases at J, with 11 bases in the middle. The CDR3 coding sequence is TGTGCCAGCAGCACAAGTGACAGCTATGGCTACACCTCC. Amino acids: CASSTSDSYGYTS.

This clonotype was picked up many times. The V call is TRBV30, the J call TRBJ1-4; unclear D gene. Trimming took 0 bases from V and 8 from J, leaving 10 bases between them. The CDR3 is 13 amino acids. Germline CDR1 is GTSNPN and CDR2 is SVGIG (reference sequence). The CDR3 bases are TGTGCCTGGAGTGTAATGATATCCGAAAAACTGTTTTTT. It is translated as CAWSVMISEKLFF.

The sample holds a few counts of this clonotype. This chain links TRBV20-1 with TRBJ1-1, with TRBD1 identical over 8 bases. The CDR3 totals 15 residues. In germline, CDR1 is DFQATT, CDR2 SNEGSKA (reference sequence). The trim removed 3 bases at V and 4 bases at J, leaving 10 bases unmatched. The DNA for the CDR3 is TGCAGTGCTAGGCGGCAGGGGGCGGGGAGCACTGAAGCTTTCTTT. Its translation is CSARRQGAGSTEAFF.

This clonotype appeared many times. The chain combines TRBV9 with TRBJ2-3; D ambiguous. CDR1 is SGDLS and CDR2 is YYNGEE in the germline V gene. This CDR3 has 15 residues. Trimming pared 0 bases from V and 1 base from J, leaving 9 bases between. This chain's CDR3 is CASSVVQAGTDTQYF. CDR3 nucleotides: TGTGCCAGCAGCGTAGTTCAGGCTGGCACAGATACGCAGTATTTT.

This clonotype is a singleton in its sample. The rearrangement uses TRBV7-9 and TRBJ2-5; TRBD1 aligns across 9 bases. CDR3 size: 15 residues. V gave up 1 base and J gave up 5 bases; unmatched junction bases: 5. In germline, CDR1 is SEHNR, CDR2 FQNEAQ (reference sequence). The DNA of the CDR3 is TGTGCCAGCAGCTTAGGACAGGGGGACGGGGAGACCCAGTACTTC. Protein sequence: CASSLGQGDGETQYF.

This clonotype has at least ten counts. This chain connects TRBV5-1 to TRBJ1-6; 10 bases match TRBD1. The CDR3 loop spans 21 amino acids. The V gene's germline CDR1 is SGHRS and CDR2 YFSETQ. With V trimmed by 0 bases and J by 2 bases, 14 bases remained unmatched. CDR3 sequence reads: CASSLEAAIGTGDAYNSPLHF. The CDR3 region has the DNA TGCGCCAGCAGCTTGGAAGCAGCAATCGGGACAGGGGACGCCTATAATTCACCCCTCCACTTT.

The table lists this clonotype with many counts. The rearrangement uses TRBV10-3 and TRBJ2-3; TRBD1 matches 7 bases. This CDR3 spans 14 amino acids. Germline CDR1 and CDR2: ENHRY and SYGVKD. V lost 8 bases and J lost 2; bases outside the gene matches: 7. The CDR3 bases are TGTGCCATCGGTCGGGACAGATCCACAGATACGCAGTATTTT. Translated, it gives CAIGRDRSTDTQYF.

This clonotype was counted at least ten times. The chain employs TRBV18 and TRBJ2-2; TRBD2 might be the D (5 bases). The germline gives CDR1 KGHSH, CDR2 LQKENI. CDR3 length: 16 residues. Trimming cost V 6 bases and J 3 bases, with 17 bases left between them. The CDR3 sequence: CASSPNPGLDTGELFF. The CDR3 bases are TGTGCCAGCTCCCCCAACCCGGGGTTGGACACCGGGGAGCTGTTTTTT.

Note on this clonotype: At one end, the junction sequence differs from germline, possibly due to a read error. The chain recombines TRBV7-7 with TRBJ1-3; D remains ambiguous. From germline, CDR1 is SSHAT and CDR2 FNYEAQ (reference sequence). CDR3 size: 15 residues. Written as DNA, the CDR3 is TGTGCCAGCAGCTTAGCGCGGGGAGCTGGAAACACCATACATTTT. Its protein product is CASSLARGAGNTIHF.

The chain employs TRBV7-9 and TRBJ2-6; a possible D gene is TRBD2 (5 bases). This CDR3 has 19 residues. Germline CDR1 reads SEHNR; CDR2 reads FQNEAQ (reference sequence). V was cut by 1 base and J by 12 bases, with 28 bases left in between. The CDR3 reads CASSLVFWGDASGPTVLTF. For the CDR3, the DNA is TGTGCCAGCAGCTTAGTTTTTTGGGGAGACGCCTCTGGGCCCACCGTCCTGACTTTC.